These 18 T cell receptor beta chains share one sample of origin, sequenced in a study of breast tumors, draining lymph nodes, adjacent tissues. Axillary draining lymph nodes of breast cancer patients supplied the node samples. In TCRdb, the multiplex PCR reads were re-called with MiXCR into one record per CDR3 protein. The repertoire has over 100,000 distinct CDR3 sequences, approximately 20% of them found once; the top ten carry roughly 2.7%. Sequenced input: axillary lymph node tissue. These receptors were collected from a female donor with breast cancer. Some clones in this sample may be carry-over from other donors' samples.

The sample holds many counts of this clonotype. The V and J genes are TRBV27 and TRBJ2-5; TRBD2 is a possible D gene (5 bases). The CDR3 has 13 amino acids. Germline CDR1 is MNHEY and CDR2 is SMNVEV (reference sequence). V dropped 6 bases and J dropped 5 bases, with 13 bases sitting between them. CDR3 amino acids: CASSLTGGETQYF. The CDR3 nucleotides read TGTGCCAGCAGCCTGACTGGCGGGGAGACCCAGTACTTC.

This clonotype has a handful of counts. J is TRBJ2-2 and V is TRBV9; 9 bases line up with TRBD1. Germline V gives CDR1 SGDLS, CDR2 YYNGEE. Trimming at V came to 6 bases and at J to 4 bases, leaving 4 bases not matched to a gene. This CDR3 contains 14 residues. DNA of the CDR3: TGTGCCAGCACCCGACAGGGGGGCACCGGGGAGCTGTTTTTT. Translating it yields CASTRQGGTGELFF.

This clonotype occurred many times. The chain is built from TRBV12-3 or TRBV12-4 and TRBJ2-5; D possibly uses TRBD1 or TRBD2 (7 bases each). The CDR3 spans 17 residues. V lost 7 bases, J lost 5 bases, and 26 bases lay in between. The CDR3 DNA reads as TGTGCCAGCAAAAATTCCGCGCAGGGGGGGTTAGAGGAGACCCAGTACTTC. Amino acids: CASKNSAQGGLEETQYF.

This clonotype was seen more than once but under ten times. It is likely a read error, because the conserved phenylalanine at the end of the CDR3 is missing. This chain joins TRBV10-3 and TRBJ2-7; 9 positions match TRBD2. V was pared by 4 bases and J by 3 bases, with 10 bases of the junction left unmatched. CDR1 and CDR2 (germline): ENHRY, SYGVKD. This CDR3 is built from 16 residues. CDR3 DNA sequence: TGTGCCATCAGTGGCGGGATGGTAGCGGGGGACTACGAGCAGTACTCC. Translating gives CAISGGMVAGDYEQYS.

In this sample, this clonotype turned up a few times. This chain links TRBV11-2 with TRBJ2-7; D may be TRBD1 (5 bases). V lost 0 bases and J lost 0, with 15 bases in between. CDR1 and CDR2 from the germline V gene are SGHAT and FQNNGV. The CDR3 has 17 amino acids. The CDR3 loop reads CASSLELGQVFSYEQYF. The CDR3 nucleotides are TGTGCCAGCAGCTTAGAATTGGGGCAGGTCTTCTCCTACGAGCAGTACTTC.

This clonotype showed up many times. This sequence joins TRBV20-1 and TRBJ2-1; D call uncertain. Trimming shortened V by 0 bases and J by 4 bases, and 10 bases separated the two germline ends. CDR1 is DFQATT and CDR2 is SNEGSKA in the germline V gene (reference sequence). The CDR3 loop spans 14 amino acids. The CDR3 bases are TGCAGTGCTAGAGATCGCGTTAAGTACAATGAGCAGTTCTTC. Translation gives CSARDRVKYNEQFF.

This clonotype showed up many times. The chain links TRBV20-1 to TRBJ2-3, with 8 bases that match TRBD2. The germline CDR1 and CDR2 sequences are DFQATT and SNEGSKA (reference sequence). The trim removed 7 bases at V and 5 bases at J, leaving 11 bases unmatched. The length of the CDR3 is 14 residues. CDR3 nucleotide sequence: TGCAGTGTCGAGAGCGGGAGCCTTGTAGATACGCAGTATTTT. The encoded protein is CSVESGSLVDTQYF.

About this clonotype: This may be a read error, as it is one base from a much larger clone. The chain links TRBV7-3 to TRBJ2-2; D not resolved. This CDR3 has 13 amino acids. CDR1 and CDR2 (germline): SGHTA, FQGTGA. The V end lost 5 bases, the J end lost 6 bases, and 10 bases lay between the germline ends. CDR3 in DNA: TGTGCCAGCAGCCAAAGAAGCGCCGGGGAGCTGTTTTTT. Protein sequence: CASSQRSAGELFF.

A remark on this clonotype: A much larger clone lies one base from this, so it may be a read error. This chain uses TRBV12-3 or TRBV12-4 with TRBJ2-2; D is perhaps TRBD1 (6 bases). CDR3 size: 16 residues. Between the trimmed V and J ends, which lost 5 bases and 3 bases, there was a span of 16 bases. CDR3 amino acids: CASSPTGTTYTGELFF. Written as DNA, the CDR3 is TGTGCCAGCAGTCCTACGGGGACAACGTACACCGGGGAGCTGTTTTTT.

This clonotype was found many times. The rearrangement links TRBV20-1 to TRBJ2-5, with 7 positions matching TRBD1. Germline-derived CDR1 and CDR2 are DFQATT and SNEGSKA (reference sequence). V shed 6 bases, J shed 5 bases, and the junction held 12 bases outside the gene matches. This CDR3 is 14 amino acids long. CDR3 loop: CSAMGLLQGETQYF. DNA for the CDR3: TGCAGTGCGATGGGGTTGCTACAGGGGGAGACCCAGTACTTC.

Ten or more counts support this clonotype. V gene TRBV7-2 combines with J gene TRBJ2-5; no reliable D call. Germline V gene lookup returns CDR1 SGHTA and CDR2 FQGNSA. The CDR3 has 12 residues. Trimming removed 5 bases at V and 7 bases at J, with 11 bases between. CDR3 nucleotides: TGTGCCAGCAGCCTTAAAGAAGGGACCCAGTACTTC. Amino acids: CASSLKEGTQYF.

This clonotype was counted at least ten times. This sequence joins TRBV6-5 and TRBJ1-4; tentative D call: TRBD1 (6 bases). There are 13 residues in the CDR3. CDR1 MNHEY and CDR2 SVGAGI come from the germline V gene. V was trimmed by 6 bases and J by 8 bases, leaving 13 bases between them. CDR3 in amino acids: CASRTGHLEKLFF. The CDR3 DNA follows: TGTGCCAGCAGGACGGGACATCTAGAAAAACTGTTTTTT.

As for this clonotype: This may arise from a read error, as a much more abundant clone is one base away. Because it lacks the conserved phenylalanine or tryptophan at the end, this CDR3 is likely a read error. The chain couples TRBV6-5 to TRBJ2-1; the match to TRBD2 covers 10 bases. From germline, CDR1 is MNHEY and CDR2 SVGAGI. This CDR3 is 16 amino acids long. V shed 2 bases and J 6 bases; nucleotides not matched to a gene: 7. The CDR3 DNA follows: TGTGCCAGCAGTTACGGGCTAAGCGGGAGGGCCAATGAGCAGTTCTGC. This translates into CASSYGLSGRANEQFC.

The sample holds many counts of this clonotype. This chain links TRBV7-6 with TRBJ2-3; 7 bases align to TRBD1. CDR3 size: 15 residues. V lost 5 bases to trimming and J lost 2 bases; unmatched junction nucleotides: 7. CDR1 SGHVS and CDR2 FNYEAQ come from the germline V gene. CDR3 sequence (DNA): TGTGCCAGCAGCAGGGACAGCTACTCCACAGATACGCAGTATTTT. The encoded protein is CASSRDSYSTDTQYF. Supplemented by reference TRBV7-6 and TRBJ2-3, the full variable domain reads GAGVSQSPRYKVTKRGQDVALRCDPISGHVSLYWYRQALGQGPEFLTYFNYEAQQDKSGLPNDRFSAERPEGSISTLTIQRTEQRDSAMYRCASSRDSYSTDTQYFGPGTRLTVL.

The table lists this clonotype with many counts. For the CDR3, the DNA is TGTGCCAGCTCACCGACCGGATTTGGGTACGAGCAGTACTTC. Amino acid sequence: CASSPTGFGYEQYF. The V call is TRBV18, the J call TRBJ2-7; D gene unclear. Trimming removed 3 bases at V and 4 bases at J, with 13 bases between. The CDR3 is 14 amino acids. Germline V CDR1 and CDR2: KGHSH, LQKENI.

This clonotype has a count of ten or more. This rearrangement joins TRBV5-5 to TRBJ1-2; D not resolved. Trimming cost V 1 base and J 4 bases, with 5 bases left between them. CDR3 length: 12 amino acids. Germline lookup yields CDR1 SGHKS and CDR2 YYEKEE (reference sequence). The DNA of the CDR3 is TGTGCCAGCAGCTTGCGGCTCTATGGCTACACCTTC. Amino acids: CASSLRLYGYTF.

This clonotype was found many times. The V gene is TRBV29-1, the J gene TRBJ1-2; TRBD1 is a possible D gene (5 bases). Per the germline V gene, CDR1 is SQVTM and CDR2 is ANQGSEA. Trimming pared 7 bases from V and 7 bases from J, leaving 16 bases between. The length of the CDR3 is 12 residues. The CDR3 is CSGQGLRGGYTF. CDR3 DNA sequence: TGCAGCGGCCAGGGTCTTCGGGGTGGCTACACCTTC.

This clonotype was seen repeatedly, ten times or more. The chain combines TRBV19 with TRBJ2-1; TRBD2 matches at 15 bases. The junction had 2 bases not matched to a gene; V was cut back by 6 bases and J by 2 bases. The CDR3 has 16 residues. Germline CDR1 and CDR2: LNHDA and SQIVND (reference sequence). The CDR3 coding sequence is TGTGCCAGTAGCGGGACTAGCGGGAGGACCTACAATGAGCAGTTCTTC. It specifies CASSGTSGRTYNEQFF.